Listed below are T cell receptor beta chains from one sample, sequenced in a study of lymphopenia after photon versus proton radiotherapy. Clones were sequenced by immunoSEQ multiplex PCR, and TCRdb holds only the in-frame ones, with some missing. This sample yields some 15,000 clones, of which 65% to 90% are seen a single time; around a fifth belongs to the top ten. This specimen was peripheral blood, taken from a patient treated with proton-based radiotherapy. These receptors all come from a man between 70 and 80 years old with pancreatic cancer. Each CDR3 is given with its conserved first and last residue. The order of the fields is J gene, clone size, V gene, D gene, CDR3 protein, CDR3 DNA. D genes are given only for firm matches. Clone sizes are given selectively: once, few, many, or a class where the clone is expanded.

j_call: TRBJ2-7
clone_size: NA
v_call: TRBV6-1
d_call: NA
cdr3_aa: CASSEEGILYEQYF
cdr3_nt: TGTGCCAGCAGTGAAGAGGGGATTCTCTACGAGCAGTACTTC

j_call: TRBJ2-3
clone_size: NA
v_call: TRBV7-3
d_call: TRBD2
cdr3_aa: CASSSSGADTQYF
cdr3_nt: TGTGCCAGCAGTTCGAGCGGGGCAGATACGCAGTATTTT

j_call: TRBJ1-1
clone_size: NA
v_call: TRBV19
d_call: NA
cdr3_aa: CASGRNTEAFF
cdr3_nt: TGTGCCTCGGGCCGAAACACTGAAGCTTTCTTT

j_call: TRBJ2-3
clone_size: NA
v_call: TRBV6-1
d_call: NA
cdr3_aa: CASRNYIGTDTQYF
cdr3_nt: TGTGCCAGCAGGAACTACATAGGGACAGATACGCAGTATTTT

j_call: TRBJ1-4
clone_size: NA
v_call: TRBV19
d_call: NA
cdr3_aa: CASSIDRDFFGKLFF
cdr3_nt: TGTGCCAGTAGTATAGATCGCGACTTTTTCGGAAAACTGTTTTTT

j_call: TRBJ2-7
clone_size: NA
v_call: TRBV30
d_call: TRBD1
cdr3_aa: CACLQGYGQYF
cdr3_nt: TGTGCCTGCCTACAGGGGTACGGGCAGTACTTC

j_call: TRBJ2-3
clone_size: NA
v_call: TRBV7-3
d_call: NA
cdr3_aa: CASSFTGQSTDTQYF
cdr3_nt: TGTGCCAGCAGCTTCACAGGGCAAAGCACAGATACGCAGTATTTT

j_call: TRBJ1-2
clone_size: NA
v_call: TRBV5-5
d_call: NA
cdr3_aa: CASSLENYGYTF
cdr3_nt: TGTGCCAGCAGCTTGGAGAACTATGGCTACACCTTC

j_call: TRBJ1-5
clone_size: NA
v_call: TRBV30
d_call: TRBD1
cdr3_aa: CAWSGGGQGNQPQHF
cdr3_nt: TGTGCCTGGAGTGGAGGAGGACAGGGTAATCAGCCCCAGCATTTT

j_call: TRBJ1-5
clone_size: NA
v_call: TRBV19
d_call: NA
cdr3_aa: CASSLRQGHQPQHF
cdr3_nt: TGTGCCAGTAGTCTTCGTCAGGGTCATCAGCCCCAGCATTTT

j_call: TRBJ2-1
clone_size: NA
v_call: TRBV5-6
d_call: NA
cdr3_aa: CASSFWYRVNNEQFF
cdr3_nt: TGTGCCAGCAGCTTTTGGTACAGGGTTAACAATGAGCAGTTCTTC

j_call: TRBJ1-5
clone_size: NA
v_call: TRBV11-2
d_call: TRBD1
cdr3_aa: CASSLQDRGRRGSNQPQHF
cdr3_nt: TGTGCCAGCAGCCTCCAGGACAGGGGGCGCAGGGGTAGCAATCAGCCCCAGCATTTT

j_call: TRBJ2-3
clone_size: NA
v_call: TRBV5-1
d_call: TRBD1
cdr3_aa: CASSVDRVDTDTQYF
cdr3_nt: TGCGCCAGCAGCGTAGACAGGGTAGACACAGATACGCAGTATTTT

j_call: TRBJ1-5
clone_size: NA
v_call: TRBV5-1
d_call: NA
cdr3_aa: CASSSRGLDGQPQHF
cdr3_nt: TGCGCCAGCAGCTCAAGGGGCCTCGACGGGCAGCCCCAGCATTTT

j_call: TRBJ1-1
clone_size: NA
v_call: TRBV2
d_call: NA
cdr3_aa: CASRTSRQTNTEAFF
cdr3_nt: TGTGCCAGCAGGACTTCTCGGCAGACCAACACTGAAGCTTTCTTT

j_call: TRBJ2-3
clone_size: NA
v_call: TRBV7-8
d_call: NA
cdr3_aa: CASSLPRREGPTNTQYF
cdr3_nt: TGTGCCAGCAGCTTGCCCCGGCGAGAGGGACCGACAAATACGCAGTATTTT

j_call: TRBJ1-5
clone_size: NA
v_call: TRBV7-9
d_call: NA
cdr3_aa: CASSPGIGQPQHF
cdr3_nt: TGTGCCAGCAGCCCGGGGATTGGTCAGCCCCAGCATTTT

j_call: TRBJ2-3
clone_size: NA
v_call: TRBV5-1
d_call: NA
cdr3_aa: CASSLEGPKVKDTQYF
cdr3_nt: TGCGCCAGCAGCTTGGAGGGTCCAAAAGTTAAAGATACGCAGTATTTT

j_call: TRBJ2-5
clone_size: NA
v_call: TRBV30
d_call: NA
cdr3_aa: CAWSVRGAETQYF
cdr3_nt: TGTGCCTGGAGTGTACGAGGGGCAGAGACCCAGTACTTC

j_call: TRBJ1-2
clone_size: NA
v_call: TRBV5-1
d_call: NA
cdr3_aa: CASSLGQGGYGYTF
cdr3_nt: TGCGCCAGCAGCTTGGGGCAGGGAGGTTATGGCTACACCTTC

j_call: TRBJ1-3
clone_size: NA
v_call: TRBV19
d_call: NA
cdr3_aa: CASSIVVRTSSGNTIYF
cdr3_nt: TGTGCCAGTAGTATCGTTGTAAGGACCTCCTCTGGAAACACCATATATTTT

j_call: TRBJ2-7
clone_size: few
v_call: TRBV7-9
d_call: NA
cdr3_aa: CASSQGYYEQYF
cdr3_nt: TGTGCCAGCAGTCAGGGTTACTACGAGCAGTACTTC

j_call: TRBJ1-5
clone_size: NA
v_call: TRBV11-3
d_call: NA
cdr3_aa: CASSLGREWPQHF
cdr3_nt: TGTGCCAGCAGCTTAGGACGGGAGTGGCCCCAGCATTTT

j_call: TRBJ1-5
clone_size: NA
v_call: TRBV25-1
d_call: NA
cdr3_aa: CASSGGHLSNQPQHF
cdr3_nt: TGTGCCAGCAGTGGAGGACACTTGAGCAATCAGCCCCAGCATTTT

j_call: TRBJ1-5
clone_size: NA
v_call: TRBV19
d_call: TRBD1
cdr3_aa: CASTLLDRVHQPQHF
cdr3_nt: TGTGCCAGTACCCTCCTAGACAGGGTACATCAGCCCCAGCATTTT

j_call: TRBJ1-4
clone_size: NA
v_call: TRBV5-1
d_call: TRBD1
cdr3_aa: CASSPGQGNEKLFF
cdr3_nt: TGCGCCAGCAGCCCGGGACAGGGTAATGAAAAACTGTTTTTT

j_call: TRBJ1-2
clone_size: NA
v_call: TRBV6-5
d_call: NA
cdr3_aa: CASILSPRGSDGYTF
cdr3_nt: TGTGCCAGCATTCTCTCCCCAAGGGGGTCTGATGGCTACACCTTC

j_call: TRBJ2-1
clone_size: NA
v_call: TRBV18
d_call: TRBD1
cdr3_aa: CASSFRDRDNEQFF
cdr3_nt: TGTGCCAGCTCATTCCGGGACAGGGACAATGAGCAGTTCTTC

j_call: TRBJ1-1
clone_size: NA
v_call: TRBV5-8
d_call: TRBD1
cdr3_aa: CASSPRTGVSTEAFF
cdr3_nt: TGTGCCAGCAGCCCGAGGACAGGGGTGAGCACTGAAGCTTTCTTT

j_call: TRBJ2-4
clone_size: NA
v_call: TRBV30
d_call: TRBD2
cdr3_aa: CAWRRLAGVEAKNIQYF
cdr3_nt: TGTGCCTGGAGAAGGCTAGCGGGGGTCGAAGCCAAAAACATTCAGTACTTC